The 14 T cell receptor beta chains presented below share a single source sample, sequenced in a study of blood T cell repertoires in COVID-19. Using immunoSEQ multiplex PCR, the repertoire was profiled, and TCRdb retains in-frame clones only, with some absent. Among tens of thousands of clones, approximately 91% were seen once, and the ten largest hold roughly 3.9%. The sequenced sample consisted of peripheral blood. The receptor set was obtained from a man aged 70 or older with acute or convalescent COVID-19.

The rearrangement joins TRBV6-5 to TRBJ1-3; 9 positions agree with TRBD1. Germline CDR1 is MNHEY and CDR2 is SVGAGI. After removal of 6 bases from V and 4 bases from J, the junction contained 7 bases not matched to a gene. The CDR3 spans 15 residues. In DNA, the CDR3 is TGTGCCAGCAGACCCACTGGGACAGGGGGAAACACCATATATTTT. It encodes CASRPTGTGGNTIYF.

The chain links TRBV2 to TRBJ1-5; D remains unclear. Trimming took 4 bases from V and 6 from J, leaving 10 bases between them. Germline assignment: CDR1 SNHLY and CDR2 FYNNEI. The length of the CDR3 is 13 residues. The CDR3 sequence: CASSVGPVQPQHF. The CDR3 region has the DNA TGTGCCAGCAGTGTGGGCCCCGTTCAGCCCCAGCATTTT.

This clone was recorded a few times. The J gene is TRBJ1-5, the V gene TRBV28, with D maybe TRBD1 (6 bases). Trimming left V 6 bases short and J 11 bases short, with 20 bases between. CDR1 is MDHEN, CDR2 SYDVKM, per germline. The CDR3 contains 14 residues. In nucleotides, the CDR3 is TGTGCCAGCAGGACCGTCCCGGCCTCAGGGGCCCAGCATTTT. Its translation is CASRTVPASGAQHF.

V is TRBV5-1 and J is TRBJ2-7; 8 positions agree with TRBD1. This CDR3 region has 15 residues. Trimming removed 1 base from V and 5 bases from J; junction bases left unmatched: 8. Looked up from germline, CDR1 is SGHRS and CDR2 is YFSETQ. For the CDR3, the DNA is TGCGCCAGCAGCTTGCGGACAGGGAGCCTCAACGAGCAGTACTTC. Translating gives CASSLRTGSLNEQYF.

The chain has TRBV7-6 and TRBJ2-1; weak D call: TRBD2 (5 bases). V shed 5 bases and J shed 4 bases, with 15 bases lying between them. CDR3 size: 15 residues. Germline-derived CDR1 and CDR2 are SGHVS and FNYEAQ. The CDR3, as DNA: TGTGCCAGCAGCGCGGGCCTCACCCTTTACAATGAGCAGTTCTTC. Translated, it gives CASSAGLTLYNEQFF.

The V and J genes are TRBV18 and TRBJ2-7, with 7 bases lining up with TRBD1. Trimming cost V 2 bases and J 4 bases; bases outside gene matches: 5. From germline, CDR1 is KGHSH and CDR2 LQKENI. The CDR3 is 14 amino acids. The CDR3 reads CASSPTGVVYEQYF. In DNA, the CDR3 is TGTGCCAGCTCACCAACAGGGGTCGTATACGAGCAGTACTTC. The full variable domain, in which reference TRBV18 and TRBJ2-7 provide the parts outside the CDR3, is NAGVMQNPRHLVRRRGQEARLRCSPMKGHSHVYWYRQLPEEGLKFMVYLQKENIIDESGMPKERFSAEFPKEGPSILRIQQVVRGDSAAYFCASSPTGVVYEQYFGPGTRLTVT.

This chain uses TRBV3-1 (or the pseudogene TRBV3-2) with TRBJ2-3; possible D gene TRBD2, 7 bases. The CDR3 is 19 amino acids. The V and J ends lost 1 base and 3 bases respectively, with 23 bases between them. Germline V gene sequence: CDR1 LGHDT, CDR2 YNNKEL (reference sequence). The CDR3 spells CASSQVEISGGPMTDTQYF. CDR3 DNA: TGTGCCAGCAGCCAAGTCGAGATCTCCGGGGGGCCGATGACAGATACGCAGTATTTT.

This clone was observed a single time. V and J are TRBV12-3 or TRBV12-4 and TRBJ2-5; D is unresolved. The CDR3 runs to 13 residues. V was cut by 3 bases and J by 1 base, with 6 bases left in between. The CDR3 here is CASSFWSQETQYF. CDR3 DNA sequence: TGTGCCAGCAGTTTCTGGAGCCAAGAGACCCAGTACTTC.

This CDR3 is CASSPGQGVSNEKLFF. The CDR3 DNA reads as TGCGCCAGCAGCCCCGGACAGGGAGTTTCTAATGAAAAACTGTTTTTT. The V and J genes are TRBV4-3 and TRBJ1-4; 8 bases are shared with TRBD1. Trimming cost V 4 bases and J 3 bases; bases outside gene matches: 7. Germline V gives CDR1 LGHNA, CDR2 YSLEER. The CDR3 has 16 amino acids.

The chain joins TRBV5-6 to TRBJ1-2; D is unclear. The CDR3 length is 17 residues. CDR1 is SGHDT, CDR2 YYEEEE, per germline. The V end was cut by 5 bases, the J end by 4 bases, with 24 bases between. The CDR3 DNA follows: TGTGCCAGCAGTCTTTACGGCCGAGGGTCGCTTCTCTATGGCTACACCTTC. This encodes CASSLYGRGSLLYGYTF.

The chain recombines TRBV5-8 with TRBJ1-5; D is unclear. The ends were cut back, 2 bases at V and 7 bases at J, with 7 bases in the middle. CDR1 and CDR2 (germline): SGHTS, YDEGEE. CDR3 length: 12 residues. Here the CDR3 reads CASSLTRQPQHF. In DNA, the CDR3 is TGTGCCAGCAGCTTAACGCGGCAGCCCCAGCATTTT.

The CDR3 DNA is TGTGCCAGCAGTGTGGGACAGGGGAAGATTAGTTATGGCTACACCTTC. This sequence encodes CASSVGQGKISYGYTF. V and J are TRBV25-1 and TRBJ1-2; TRBD1 matches at 10 bases. Germline values: CDR1 MGHDK, CDR2 SYGVNS. The trim removed 4 bases at V and 5 bases at J, leaving 10 bases unmatched. CDR3 size: 16 residues.

V usage is TRBV18 and J usage is TRBJ1-6, with a weak D call TRBD1 (6 bases). Trimming took 2 bases from V and 7 from J, leaving 21 bases between them. The CDR3 covers 18 residues. Germline V gene sequence: CDR1 KGHSH, CDR2 LQKENI. CDR3 nucleotide sequence: TGTGCCAGCTCACCATCCGTTGGCACCGACAGGATGAATTCACCCCTCCACTTT. The encoded protein is CASSPSVGTDRMNSPLHF.

The V call is TRBV5-5, the J call TRBJ2-2, with 7 bases fitting TRBD2. The CDR3 is 16 amino acids. The V gene's germline CDR1 is SGHKS and CDR2 YYEKEE (reference sequence). With 6 bases clipped from V and 1 base from J, the junction kept 9 bases outside the gene matches. The CDR3: CASILLAGENTGELFF. The CDR3 coding sequence is TGTGCCAGCATTTTACTGGCGGGGGAGAACACCGGGGAGCTGTTTTTT.